This entry describes one T cell receptor (beta chain). The V end was cut by 0 bases, the J end by 5 bases, with 11 bases between. The CDR3 loop spans 16 amino acids. Per the germline V gene, CDR1 is ENHRY and CDR2 is SYGVKD. Per the study methods: Estimation of nucleated cell counts was performed using reference gene primer amplification. Profiled with immunoSEQ multiplex PCR; TCRdb holds only in-frame clones, not every one. V, J and clone size reflect that table, while D and trimming were determined from the DNA. The profile covers about 50,000 clones, with roughly 90% appearing a single time and around 20% taken by the ten largest. This record comes from a study of blood T cell repertoires in COVID-19. About the research overall: Some COVID-19 samples were acute and others convalescent; all came from the United States, Italy and Spain. From T cells, B-cell-depleted T cells, or PBMCs came the material, which was cDNA or gDNA.

Sequences were obtained from peripheral blood. The J gene is TRBJ1-6, the V gene TRBV10-3, with D possibly being TRBD1 (5 bases). The TCR sequence derives from a human donor in a cohort sampled during active COVID-19. Written as DNA, the CDR3 is TGTGCCATCAGTGAGTCAAGGGGCCAAGATAATTCACCCCTCCACTTT. Its translation: CAISESRGQDNSPLHF.